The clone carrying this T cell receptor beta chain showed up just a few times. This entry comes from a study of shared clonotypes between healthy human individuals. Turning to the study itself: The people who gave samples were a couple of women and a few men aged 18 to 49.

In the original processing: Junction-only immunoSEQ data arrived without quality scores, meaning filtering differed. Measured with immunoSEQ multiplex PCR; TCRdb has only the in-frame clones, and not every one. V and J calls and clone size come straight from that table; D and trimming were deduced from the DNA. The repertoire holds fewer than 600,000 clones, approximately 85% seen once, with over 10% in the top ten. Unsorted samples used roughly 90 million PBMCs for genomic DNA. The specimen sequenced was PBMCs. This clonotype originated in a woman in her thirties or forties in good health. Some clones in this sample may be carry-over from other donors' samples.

CDR3 amino acids: CAISTGLQPQHF. CDR3 nucleotide sequence: TGTGCCATATCAACAGGGCTTCAGCCCCAGCATTTT. The rearrangement uses TRBV6-1 and TRBJ1-5, with a weak D call TRBD1 (6 bases). The germline CDR1 and CDR2 sequences are MNHNS and SASEGT. The length of the CDR3 is 12 residues. V was shortened by 10 bases and J by 6 bases, with 13 bases between the two germline ends.